These 10 T cell receptor beta chains originate from one sample sequenced in a study of TIL therapy for anti-PD-1-resistant metastatic lung cancer. Time point indicated: pre-treatment sample, taken before nivolumab and TIL therapy. Tumor tissue came from excised metastases, mostly pleural nodules or supraclavicular lymph nodes. The libraries were made with immunoSEQ v3. Repertoires were generated with immunoSEQ multiplex PCR, while TCRdb's copy carries only in-frame clones and drops some. Among some 13,000 clones listed, less than 75% were seen once. The sequences come from tumor tissue, collected at baseline. The receptors stem from a woman between 25 and 85 years old with non-small cell lung cancer.

The gene calls are TRBV7-2 and TRBJ2-4; 8 bases match TRBD2. V lost 5 bases, J lost 5 bases, and 8 bases stayed unmatched. There are 15 residues in the CDR3. The germline V gene encodes CDR1 SGHTA and CDR2 FQGNSA. The CDR3 nucleotides are TGTGCCAGCAGCCCGGGGGGGGGCTGGCAAAACATTCAGTACTTC. Its protein is CASSPGGGWQNIQYF.

The rearrangement uses TRBV5-4 and TRBJ2-6, with D possibly TRBD2 on 6 matching bases. Trimming took 5 bases from V and 1 from J, leaving 16 bases between them. Looked up from germline, CDR1 is SGHNT and CDR2 is YYREEE (reference sequence). The CDR3 sequence is 17 residues long. The CDR3 region is CASRREGVKSGANVLTF. The CDR3 DNA follows: TGTGCCAGCAGGCGGGAAGGGGTCAAATCTGGGGCCAACGTCCTGACTTTC.

The V gene is TRBV7-9, the J gene TRBJ2-3; no definite D call. The V end lost 5 bases, the J end lost 4 bases, and 16 bases lay between the germline ends. In germline, CDR1 is SEHNR, CDR2 FQNEAQ (reference sequence). The CDR3 runs 15 residues. CDR3 nucleotides: TGTGCCAGCAGCCATCCCTGGCTAGTGGCAGATACGCAGTATTTT. This encodes CASSHPWLVADTQYF. Based on the CDR3 plus reference TRBV7-9 and TRBJ2-3, the full variable domain is DTGVSQNPRHKITKRGQNVTFRCDPISEHNRLYWYRQTLGQGPEFLTYFQNEAQLEKSRLLSDRFSAERPKGSFSTLEIQRTEQGDSAMYLCASSHPWLVADTQYFGPGTRLTVL.

The chain couples TRBV2 to TRBJ1-6; D unclear. Germline CDR1 is SNHLY and CDR2 is FYNNEI. Trimming stripped 3 bases from V and 5 bases from J, with 8 bases between. The CDR3 contains 14 residues. The CDR3 DNA is TGTGCCAGCAGTGAGAGTCCCAATAATTCACCCCTCCACTTT. Its translation: CASSESPNNSPLHF.

Sample share makes this clone medium-sized. The rearrangement joins TRBV23-1 to TRBJ2-7; 8 bases match TRBD1. TRBV23-1 is assigned to the ORF class and has an uncertain function. This CDR3 contains 14 residues. The V gene end was trimmed by 6 bases and the J gene end by 5 bases; junction bases not matched to a gene: 9. CDR3 protein: CASRIDRGFHEQYF. Written as DNA, the CDR3 is TGCGCCAGCAGGATTGACAGGGGTTTCCACGAGCAGTACTTC.

This clone was found a few times. The chain carries TRBV19 and TRBJ2-2, with 11 bases lining up with TRBD2. V dropped 7 bases and J dropped 7; count of bases not matched to a gene: 8. Per germline, CDR1 LNHDA and CDR2 SQIVND (reference sequence). There are 15 residues in the CDR3. This CDR3 is CASTPLAGGLGELFF. DNA for the CDR3: TGTGCCAGTACCCCGCTAGCGGGGGGCCTCGGGGAGCTGTTTTTT.

The chain uses TRBV7-2 and TRBJ1-1; 9 nucleotides align to TRBD1. V lost 2 bases and J lost 8; bases outside the gene matches: 3. This CDR3 contains 13 residues. Looked up from germline, CDR1 is SGHTA and CDR2 is FQGNSA. The CDR3 loop is CASSLSTGGEAFF. CDR3 in DNA: TGTGCCAGCAGCTTATCGACAGGGGGAGAAGCTTTCTTT. Full variable domain (outside the CDR3, taken from reference TRBV7-2 and TRBJ1-1): GAGVSQSPSNKVTEKGKDVELRCDPISGHTALYWYRQSLGQGLEFLIYFQGNSAPDKSGLPSDRFSAERTGGSVSTLTIQRTQQEDSAVYLCASSLSTGGEAFFGQGTRLTVV.

The chain uses TRBV5-4 and TRBJ1-2; possible D gene TRBD1, 6 bases. Germline values: CDR1 SGHNT, CDR2 YYREEE (reference sequence). Trimming stripped 0 bases from V and 4 bases from J, with 10 bases between. This CDR3 comprises 14 residues. In DNA form, the CDR3 reads TGTGCCAGCAGCTTGGGGGGGGACACCTATGGCTACACCTTC. It yields the protein CASSLGGDTYGYTF.

The CDR3: CASSEVGTSRYNEQFF. DNA for the CDR3: TGTGCCAGCAGTGAAGTGGGGACTAGTAGATACAATGAGCAGTTCTTC. The chain recombines TRBV25-1 with TRBJ2-1; 8 nucleotides agree with TRBD2. The CDR3 consists of 16 residues. Germline V gene lookup returns CDR1 MGHDK and CDR2 SYGVNS. The V and J ends lost 2 bases and 4 bases, in that order; junction bases with no gene match: 7.

This clone was observed a single time. The chain recombines TRBV7-3 with TRBJ2-7, with 9 bases matching TRBD2. Trimming cost V 5 bases and J 7 bases; bases outside gene matches: 18. The germline CDR1 and CDR2 sequences are SGHTA and FQGTGA. This CDR3 spans 17 amino acids. This chain's CDR3 is CASSPRRGAGGPGEQYF. In DNA form, the CDR3 reads TGTGCCAGCAGCCCCCGCCGGGGGGCGGGAGGGCCGGGTGAGCAGTACTTC.